This paragraph reports one T cell receptor (beta chain). Its antigen is not known. CDR3 length: 15 amino acids. V lost 2 bases to trimming and J lost 1 base; unmatched junction nucleotides: 1. CDR1 is KGHDR and CDR2 is SFDVKD in the germline V gene. The data stem from a study of vaccination and CD4 T cells after COVID-19. For the study at large: Post-vaccination samples were procured at a median of around 79 days following dose two (range 14 to 241).

Sequencing of DNA taken from cultured CD4+ T cells relied on the Oncomine TCR Beta short-read assay. Genomic DNA was extracted from cultured CD4+ T cells. TCRdb ran MiXCR on the PCR reads and lists one entry per CDR3 protein. The table includes 20,000 to 30,000 distinct CDR3 sequences, under 70% detected once. Treatment noted: 10-day PBMC culture with coronavirus spike peptide pools or control peptides (ViraFEST assay). Replacement of half the medium with fresh IL-2 medium took place on days 3 and 7. Overall study findings and caveats: Of the reactive clones in convalescent patients, a median roughly 90% showed up only post-vaccination.

The J gene is TRBJ2-1, the V gene TRBV24-1; 7 nucleotides line up with TRBD1. The clonotype was recovered from a human donor who had recovered from COVID-19. Sequenced input: CD4+ T cells from blood, cultured in vitro. For the CDR3, the DNA is TGTGCCACCAGTGATTACAGGGGATCCTACAATGAGCAGTTCTTC. The encoded protein is CATSDYRGSYNEQFF.